The sequence of this TCR beta chain was determined in a study of blood T cells in healthy people across ages. Germline V gives CDR1 WNHNN, CDR2 SYGVQD (reference sequence). The CDR3 consists of 17 residues. The ends were cut back, 4 bases at V and 11 bases at J, with 29 bases in the middle. Through a sample-barcoded 5' primer and a J-beta primer mix, a second PCR was run for about 6 to 11 cycles. One entry per CDR3 protein, called by TCRdb with MiXCR from the 5' RACE reads. Of about 640,000 distinct CDR3 sequences in the sample, about 54% were seen once. This chain uses TRBV10-1 with TRBJ2-5, with D possibly TRBD2 on 7 matching bases. This receptor was identified in a man aged 60-69 years in good health. Sequencing was carried out using blood. The CDR3 DNA sequence: TGCGCCAGCAGTGTTGGGGGGGCTAACGTCGGGACGAATGAGCAGTACTTC. It yields the protein CASSVGGANVGTNEQYF.